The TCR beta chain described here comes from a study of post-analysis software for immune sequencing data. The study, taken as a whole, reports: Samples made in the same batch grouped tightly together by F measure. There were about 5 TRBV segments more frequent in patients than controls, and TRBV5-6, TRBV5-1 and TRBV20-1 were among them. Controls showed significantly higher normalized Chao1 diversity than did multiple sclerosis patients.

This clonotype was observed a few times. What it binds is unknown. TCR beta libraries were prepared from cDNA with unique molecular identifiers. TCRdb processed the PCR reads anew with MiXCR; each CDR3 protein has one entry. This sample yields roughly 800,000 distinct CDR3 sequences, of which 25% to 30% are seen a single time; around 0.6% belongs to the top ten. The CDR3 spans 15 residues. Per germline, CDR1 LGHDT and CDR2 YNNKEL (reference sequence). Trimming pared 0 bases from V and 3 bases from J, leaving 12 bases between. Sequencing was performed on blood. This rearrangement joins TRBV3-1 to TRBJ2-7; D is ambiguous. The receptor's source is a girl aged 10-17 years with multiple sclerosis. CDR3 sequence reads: CASSQDLVPLYEQYF. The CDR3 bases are TGTGCCAGCAGCCAAGATCTGGTGCCCCTCTACGAGCAGTACTTC.